This TCR beta chain was identified in a study of blood T cells in healthy people across ages. From germline, CDR1 is SGDLS and CDR2 YYNGEE. The CDR3 is made up of 16 amino acids. Alongside a J-beta primer mix, a sample-barcoded 5' primer served in a second PCR lasting about 7 to 11 cycles. TCRdb reprocessed the 5' RACE reads with MiXCR, giving one entry per CDR3 protein. The sample contains 1,300,000 or so distinct CDR3 sequences, roughly 59% of which appear only once. Sequenced sample: blood. V is TRBV9 and J is TRBJ2-7; 7 bases are a match to TRBD1. The DNA end is more similar to TRBJ2-5, so the J call may be wrong. This TCR derives from a man younger than 35 in good health. CDR3 DNA sequence: TGTGCCAGCAGCGTAGGGGACCTTAACAGGGGAGAGACCCAGTACTTC. Its translation is CASSVGDLNRGETQYF.